The source of this TCR beta chain is a study of blood T cell repertoires in COVID-19. In the study overall: Nucleic acid was either cDNA or gDNA, and it came from T cells, B-cell-depleted T cells, or PBMCs.

As originally analysed: Reference gene primers were amplified, and this amplification served to estimate nucleated cell counts. Measured with immunoSEQ multiplex PCR; TCRdb has only the in-frame clones, and not every one. From that table come the V and J calls and clone size; the DNA was used to work out D and trimming. This table has 260,000 or so clones, around 89% appearing once. V was shortened by 3 bases and J by 3 bases, with 25 bases between the two germline ends. The V gene's germline CDR1 is MNHEY and CDR2 SMNVEV (reference sequence). The CDR3 loop spans 19 amino acids. Individuals aged 18 to 89 years were recruited from about two dozen US areas.

This chain links TRBV27 with TRBJ2-3; perhaps TRBD2 as D (6 bases). This clonotype was obtained from a middle-aged woman with acute COVID-19. Sequencing was performed on PBMCs or T cells enriched from blood (not recorded which). DNA for the CDR3: TGTGCCAGCAGTTTTGGGCGGGATCGTACTTTCCCATCGACAGATACGCAGTATTTT. Protein product: CASSFGRDRTFPSTDTQYF.